A selection of T cell receptor beta chains follows, all from one sample in a study of blood T cell repertoires in COVID-19. The assay was immunoSEQ multiplex PCR, and TCRdb's table has in-frame clones only and misses some. Of about 280,000 clones in the sample, around 88% were seen once. The sequenced sample was PBMCs or T cells enriched from blood (not recorded which). Every receptor here comes from a middle-aged woman who had recovered from COVID-19. Both conserved end residues are part of each CDR3. The order of the fields is V gene, D gene, J gene, clone size, CDR3 protein, CDR3 DNA. A D gene is named only where the DNA matches it firmly. Only some rows state a clone size, as once, few, many or a class for expanded clones.

TRBV3-1/TRBV3-2	.	TRBJ2-1	.	CASSPAGRVGNEQFF	TGTGCCAGCAGCCCAGCAGGCAGGGTCGGGAATGAGCAGTTCTTC
TRBV27	.	TRBJ1-2	.	CASGLRDHKGGYTF	TGTGCCAGCGGACTGCGGGATCACAAAGGGGGCTACACCTTC
TRBV30	TRBD2	TRBJ2-1	once	CAWSVLAGGYNEQFF	TGTGCCTGGAGTGTGCTAGCGGGAGGCTACAATGAGCAGTTCTTC
TRBV28	.	TRBJ1-2	.	CASRVRGFDGYTF	TGTGCCAGCAGGGTCCGGGGGTTTGACGGCTACACCTTC
TRBV5-4	.	TRBJ1-2	few	CASSLDLGGYGYTF	TGTGCCAGCAGCTTGGACTTAGGGGGCTATGGCTACACCTTC
TRBV6-5	TRBD1	TRBJ1-1	.	CASRLPPGQQAFF	TGTGCCAGCAGACTTCCACCGGGACAGCAAGCTTTCTTT
TRBV9	TRBD1	TRBJ1-1	.	CASSVADRGLTEAFF	TGTGCCAGCAGCGTAGCGGACAGGGGGCTCACTGAAGCTTTCTTT
TRBV2	TRBD2	TRBJ2-5	.	CASNKGRAFSETQYF	TGTGCCAGCAACAAAGGGAGGGCCTTTTCGGAGACCCAGTACTTC
TRBV19	TRBD2	TRBJ2-2	.	CASKLSGRAESGELFF	TGTGCCAGTAAGCTTAGCGGGAGGGCCGAGAGCGGGGAGCTGTTTTTT
TRBV15	.	TRBJ2-5	.	CATSRERADPKGETQYF	TGTGCCACCAGCAGAGAGCGAGCGGACCCTAAGGGAGAGACCCAGTACTTC
TRBV11-2	.	TRBJ2-1	.	CASTRWGDNEQFF	TGTGCCAGCACCCGGTGGGGGGACAATGAGCAGTTCTTC
TRBV12-1	.	TRBJ2-1	.	CASSFIASQSSYNEQFF	TGTGCCAGCAGCTTTATCGCTAGCCAGAGCTCCTACAATGAGCAGTTCTTC
TRBV7-9	TRBD2	TRBJ2-1	.	CAGHTGLAGSEQFF	TGTGCCGGCCATACGGGACTAGCGGGATCTGAGCAGTTCTTC
TRBV12-5	.	TRBJ2-3	.	CASGRGDTQYF	TGTGCTAGTGGTAGGGGGGATACGCAGTATTTT
TRBV2	TRBD1	TRBJ1-5	once	CASSAGRGQNQPQHF	TGTGCCAGCAGTGCGGGCAGGGGGCAGAATCAGCCCCAGCATTTT
TRBV7-2	.	TRBJ1-1	.	CASSLASHLNTEAFF	TGTGCCAGCAGCTTAGCGAGTCACCTGAACACTGAAGCTTTCTTT
TRBV6-5	TRBD2	TRBJ2-1	.	CASSYRTSSDNEQFF	TGTGCCAGCAGCTACCGGACTAGCTCTGACAATGAGCAGTTCTTC
TRBV14	.	TRBJ1-4	.	CASSSQGLGGEKLFF	TGTGCCAGCAGCTCCCAAGGCCTAGGGGGTGAAAAACTGTTTTTT
TRBV15	.	TRBJ2-6	.	CATSRRDNSGANVLTF	TGTGCCACCAGCCGAAGGGACAACTCTGGGGCCAACGTCCTGACTTTC
TRBV20-1	.	TRBJ1-2	.	CSASRGQFYGYTF	TGCAGTGCTAGTCGTGGCCAGTTCTATGGCTACACCTTC
TRBV9	.	TRBJ1-3	.	CASSPGHESSGNTIYF	TGTGCCAGCAGCCCGGGACACGAGTCCTCTGGAAACACCATATATTTT
TRBV6-2/TRBV6-3	TRBD2	TRBJ2-7	once	CASSNPGTSPYEQYF	TGTGCCAGCAGTAACCCCGGGACTAGCCCCTACGAGCAGTACTTC
TRBV5-1	TRBD1	TRBJ1-1	.	CASSFDRGTEAFF	TGCGCCAGCAGCTTTGACAGGGGGACTGAAGCTTTCTTT
TRBV27	TRBD1	TRBJ2-7	.	CASSTDRRGEQYF	TGTGCCAGCAGCACGGACAGGAGAGGGGAGCAGTACTTC
TRBV2	TRBD2	TRBJ2-1	few	CASSEALWASGKGAYNEQFF	TGTGCCAGCAGTGAAGCCCTGTGGGCTAGCGGGAAAGGGGCCTACAATGAGCAGTTCTTC
TRBV28	.	TRBJ2-7	.	CASSLFGGIASYEQYF	TGTGCCAGCAGTTTATTCGGGGGTATTGCCTCCTACGAGCAGTACTTC
TRBV12-3/TRBV12-4	.	TRBJ1-6	.	CASRRTANSPLHF	TGTGCCAGCCGACGGACAGCTAATTCACCCCTCCACTTT
TRBV3-1/TRBV3-2	.	TRBJ1-1	.	CASSHDQGTEAFF	TGTGCCAGCAGCCATGACCAGGGAACTGAAGCTTTCTTT
TRBV28	.	TRBJ2-5	.	CASSPPFVTQYF	TGTGCCAGCAGTCCCCCTTTCGTTACCCAGTACTTC
TRBV3-1/TRBV3-2	.	TRBJ1-1	.	CASSQEGGVRSTEAFF	TGTGCCAGCAGCCAAGAGGGAGGGGTTCGGAGCACTGAAGCTTTCTTT
TRBV27	.	TRBJ1-1	.	CASSSGVNTEAFF	TGTGCCAGCAGTTCCGGGGTCAACACTGAAGCTTTCTTT
TRBV28	.	TRBJ1-6	.	CASSLSAGSNSPLHF	TGTGCCAGCAGTTTATCGGCAGGGTCTAATTCACCCCTCCACTTT
TRBV4-1	TRBD2	TRBJ2-7	.	CASSQGSGRAYEQYF	TGCGCCAGCAGCCAAGGGAGCGGGAGGGCCTACGAGCAGTACTTC
TRBV12-3/TRBV12-4	.	TRBJ1-5	.	CASSQANQPQHF	TGTGCCAGCAGCCAGGCTAATCAGCCCCAGCATTTT
TRBV12-3/TRBV12-4	.	TRBJ2-5	.	CASSLPPGPTEYF	TGTGCCAGCAGTTTGCCACCTGGGCCCACGGAGTACTTC
TRBV18	TRBD1	TRBJ1-5	.	CASSLHRGNRGNQPQHF	TGTGCCAGCTCACTCCATCGCGGAAACAGGGGTAATCAGCCCCAGCATTTT
TRBV4-2	TRBD2	TRBJ2-7	.	CASSQELAGEIREQYF	TGTGCCAGCAGCCAAGAGTTGGCGGGAGAAATACGCGAGCAGTACTTC
TRBV28	.	TRBJ2-2	.	CASSLSGKTGELFF	TGTGCCAGCAGTTTATCAGGGAAGACCGGGGAGCTGTTTTTT
TRBV5-4	.	TRBJ1-2	.	CASSFGQTLANYGYTF	TGTGCCAGCAGCTTTGGGCAGACGTTAGCTAACTATGGCTACACCTTC
TRBV7-8	.	TRBJ1-6	.	CASSLGQAGFDSPLHF	TGTGCCAGCAGCTTAGGTCAAGCGGGTTTCGATTCACCCCTCCACTTT
TRBV6-2/TRBV6-3	TRBD1	TRBJ1-5	.	CASSYSKGAFNQPQHF	TGTGCCAGCAGTTACTCGAAGGGGGCTTTCAATCAACCCCAGCATTTT
TRBV13	TRBD2	TRBJ2-1	.	CASSLTAGGRNEQFF	TGTGCCAGCAGCTTAACGGCGGGAGGAAGGAATGAGCAGTTCTTC
TRBV5-6	.	TRBJ2-6	.	CASSSTGANVLTF	TGTGCCAGCAGCTCAACAGGGGCCAACGTCCTGACTTTC
TRBV5-4	TRBD2	TRBJ2-2	many	CASSFGTSGNTGELFF	TGTGCCAGCAGCTTCGGGACTAGCGGAAACACCGGGGAGCTGTTTTTT
TRBV29-1	.	TRBJ1-2	.	CSVGANYGYTF	TGCAGCGTTGGCGCTAACTATGGCTACACCTTC
TRBV4-1	TRBD2	TRBJ2-5	.	CASSQDPAVAGADQETQYF	TGCGCCAGCAGCCAAGATCCAGCGGTAGCGGGAGCCGATCAAGAGACCCAGTACTTC
TRBV5-1	.	TRBJ2-1	.	CASTVGAASYNEQFF	TGCGCCAGCACCGTGGGGGCAGCCTCATACAATGAGCAGTTCTTC
TRBV15	.	TRBJ2-1	.	CATSRETHSPSYNEQFF	TGTGCCACCAGCAGAGAAACCCACTCTCCCTCCTACAATGAGCAGTTCTTC
TRBV27	TRBD1	TRBJ1-5	.	CASSTIGTGAHQPQHF	TGTGCCAGCAGCACAATCGGGACAGGGGCCCATCAGCCCCAGCATTTT
TRBV15	.	TRBJ1-3	once	CATSRDPGSSGNTIYF	TGTGCCACCAGCAGAGATCCCGGTAGCTCTGGAAACACCATATATTTT
TRBV29-1	.	TRBJ1-2	.	CSVVSGDNYGYTF	TGCAGCGTTGTTTCAGGGGACAACTATGGCTACACCTTC
TRBV7-2	TRBD2	TRBJ2-3	.	CASSLLATRNTQYF	TGTGCCAGCAGCCTACTAGCGACCAGGAATACGCAGTATTTT